The present entry profiles one T cell receptor beta chain with its context. What it recognizes is unknown. After 5'RACE with constant-segment primers, TCR alpha and TCR beta cDNA libraries carrying sample barcodes and UMIs were obtained. TCRdb passed the 5' RACE reads through MiXCR, listing each CDR3 protein once. This sample carries about 35,000 distinct CDR3 sequences, 20% to 25% of them seen once, and the ten largest clones take less than 2%. The sample belongs to a study of T-cell memory formation after mild COVID-19. The CDR3 length is 12 residues. Germline assignment: CDR1 MNHEY and CDR2 SMNVEV (reference sequence). The V end lost 10 bases, the J end lost 8 bases, and 17 bases lay between the germline ends. Study outcomes and limitations: Of the contracting clones, CD4+ ones lay mainly in CM and EM, and CD8+ ones in EMRA. Clones that contracted from day 15 to 85 were balanced CD4/CD8, while later expanders leaned CD4+.

The chain couples TRBV27 to TRBJ1-2; D remains unclear. Material for sequencing was PBMCs or a T cell subset sorted from them (not recorded which). The sequence was obtained from an adult who had mild COVID-19 (a few samples of this study predate the infection). Cell type and time point are not known. CDR3: CATFGGPLGYTF. DNA for the CDR3: TGTGCCACCTTCGGAGGCCCCCTAGGCTACACCTTC.